This record concerns one T cell receptor beta chain sequence. Its antigen is unknown. This sample stems from a study of T cell clones after liver transplantation. Study in general: Timepoints were pre-transplant, pre-withdrawal, and after withdrawal was completed or failed.

TCRdb keeps only in-frame clones here, not all; method: immunoSEQ multiplex PCR. Among tens of thousands of clones listed, around 70% were seen once. Overall study results and limits: Circulating graft-donor-reactive CD4 TCRbeta sequences fell significantly post-transplant in 5 of 8 subjects. A larger donor-reactive than third-party decline suggested partial antigen-specific deletion. Small, mixed patient groups and varying post-transplant times limit these conclusions.

The CDR3 runs 14 residues. Germline values: CDR1 SGHAT, CDR2 FQNNGV. The ends lost 8 bases at V and 7 bases at J; junction bases unmatched: 13. Source: CD4+ T cells from blood, taken at the 22-month timepoint. The receptor was derived from a human patient who received a liver transplant. Some T cells may be graft donor cells. The chain uses TRBV11-2 and TRBJ2-7; 8 nucleotides match TRBD2. The CDR3 sequence: CASRRVVAGKEQYF. The DNA for the CDR3 is TGTGCCAGCCGACGGGTAGTAGCGGGGAAAGAGCAGTACTTC.